Following are 6 T cell receptor beta chains from one sample sequenced in a study of control samples from healthy donors and cancer patients. Only in-frame clones appear in the TCRdb table, and some are missing; sequencing was by immunoSEQ multiplex PCR. The table has more than 95,000 clones, about 89% seen once. Sequenced input: blood. Receptors originate from a man in his 60s in good health.

The gene calls are TRBV28 and TRBJ2-3, with 9 positions matching TRBD1. The J segment lost 5 bases and the V segment lost 8 bases, leaving 5 bases of the junction unmatched. CDR1 MDHEN and CDR2 SYDVKM come from the germline V gene. The CDR3 is 13 amino acids. The DNA of the CDR3 is TGTGCCAGCCGGAGACAGGGGGGAGATACGCAGTATTTT. Protein product: CASRRQGGDTQYF.

This chain links TRBV28 with TRBJ2-7, with D hard to call. CDR3 length: 12 residues. V was shortened by 3 bases and J by 4 bases, with 7 bases between the two germline ends. Germline V lookup: CDR1 MDHEN, CDR2 SYDVKM. The CDR3 loop is CASSFSGYEQYF. CDR3 bases: TGTGCCAGCAGTTTCTCCGGGTACGAGCAGTACTTC.

The chain employs TRBV27 and TRBJ2-3, with D perhaps given as TRBD1 or TRBD2 (6 bases each). Between the trimmed V and J ends, which lost 6 bases and 0 bases, there was a span of 10 bases. The CDR3 spans 14 residues. The germline V gene encodes CDR1 MNHEY and CDR2 SMNVEV (reference sequence). For the CDR3, the DNA is TGTGCCAGCAGGGCGGGACATAGCACAGATACGCAGTATTTT. Translating gives CASRAGHSTDTQYF.

V and J are TRBV2 and TRBJ1-1, with D possibly TRBD1 on 6 matching bases. Germline CDR1 reads SNHLY; CDR2 reads FYNNEI. Trimming stripped 3 bases from V and 11 bases from J, with 10 bases between. The CDR3 consists of 11 residues. The CDR3 DNA reads TGTGCCAGCAGTGAGCAGGGGATGGCTTTCTTT. Translating it yields CASSEQGMAFF.

This sequence joins TRBV9 and TRBJ2-1, with 9 bases fitting TRBD2. The CDR3 length is 15 residues. Germline-derived CDR1 and CDR2 are SGDLS and YYNGEE. Unmatched junction bases numbered 7, after V lost 0 bases and J lost 9 bases. Written as DNA, the CDR3 is TGTGCCAGCAGCGTAGTGGCGGGGGGGCGAGGTGAGCAGTTCTTC. It is translated as CASSVVAGGRGEQFF.

The rearrangement uses TRBV28 and TRBJ2-2, with 7 bases aligning to TRBD1. Germline V CDR1 and CDR2: MDHEN, SYDVKM. There are 16 residues in the CDR3. J lost 5 bases, V lost 6 bases, and 12 bases had no gene match. The CDR3 DNA reads as TGTGCCAGCAGCTATACAGGGGCCAGGAGGACCGGGGAGCTGTTTTTT. Amino acids: CASSYTGARRTGELFF.